The source of this T cell receptor (beta chain) is a study of OX40 agonist ivuxolimab in advanced cancers. Assay: immunoSEQ multiplex PCR; the TCRdb copy retains only in-frame clones and omits some. The sample records approximately 100,000 clones, 90% being singletons. CDR1 and CDR2 from the germline V gene are SGHRS and YFSETQ. Trimming stripped 0 bases from V and 0 bases from J, with 7 bases between. The CDR3 runs to 15 residues. Worth noting for this clone: Other DNA sequences in this sample translate to the same CDR3.

This specimen consisted of CD4+ or CD8+ T cells sorted from blood, obtained in a trial of the OX40 agonist ivuxolimab. This clonotype originated in an adult with an advanced solid tumor such as melanoma, head and neck, liver or kidney cancer. The chain combines TRBV5-1 with TRBJ2-1; perhaps D is TRBD1 or TRBD2 (5 bases each). The CDR3: CASSLGGSSYNEQFF. The DNA for the CDR3 is TGCGCCAGCAGCTTGGGGGGGAGCTCCTACAATGAGCAGTTCTTC.